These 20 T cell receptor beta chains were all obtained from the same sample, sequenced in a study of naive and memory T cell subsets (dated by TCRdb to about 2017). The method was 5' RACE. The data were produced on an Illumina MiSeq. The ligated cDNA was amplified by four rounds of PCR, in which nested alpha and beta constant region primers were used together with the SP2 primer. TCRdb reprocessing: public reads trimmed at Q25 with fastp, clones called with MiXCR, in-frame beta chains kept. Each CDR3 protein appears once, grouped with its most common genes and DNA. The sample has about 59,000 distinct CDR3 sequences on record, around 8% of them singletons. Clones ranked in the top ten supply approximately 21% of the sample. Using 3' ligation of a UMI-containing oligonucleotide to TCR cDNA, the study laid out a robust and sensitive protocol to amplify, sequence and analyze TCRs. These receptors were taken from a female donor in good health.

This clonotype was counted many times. CDR3 sequence reads: CSARVSRADTQYF. The CDR3 DNA follows: TGCAGTGCTAGAGTTTCCAGGGCAGATACGCAGTATTTT. V usage is TRBV20-1 and J usage is TRBJ2-3, with a weak D call TRBD1 (5 bases). The CDR3 is made up of 13 amino acids. The ends were cut back, 1 base at V and 4 bases at J, with 9 bases in the middle. Per the germline V gene, CDR1 is DFQATT and CDR2 is SNEGSKA (reference sequence).

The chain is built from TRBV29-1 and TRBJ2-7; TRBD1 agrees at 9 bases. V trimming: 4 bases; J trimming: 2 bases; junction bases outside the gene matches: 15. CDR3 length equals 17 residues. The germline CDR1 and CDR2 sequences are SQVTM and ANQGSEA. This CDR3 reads CSVVGQGRGEHTYEQYF. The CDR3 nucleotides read TGCAGCGTTGTCGGACAGGGGCGGGGAGAGCACACCTACGAGCAGTACTTC.

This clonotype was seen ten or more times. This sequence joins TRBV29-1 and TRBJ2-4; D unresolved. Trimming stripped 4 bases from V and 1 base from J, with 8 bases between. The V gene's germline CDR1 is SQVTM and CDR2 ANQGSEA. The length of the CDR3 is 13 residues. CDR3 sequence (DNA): TGCAGCGTTGTACCAACGGCCAAAAACATTCAGTACTTC. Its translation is CSVVPTAKNIQYF.

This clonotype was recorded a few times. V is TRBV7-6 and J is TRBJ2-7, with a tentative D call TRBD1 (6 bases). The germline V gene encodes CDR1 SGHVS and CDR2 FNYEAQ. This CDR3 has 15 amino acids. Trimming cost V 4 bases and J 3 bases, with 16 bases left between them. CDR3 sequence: CASSSLTGLGYEQYF. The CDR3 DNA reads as TGTGCCAGCAGCTCGTTAACAGGGTTAGGCTACGAGCAGTACTTC. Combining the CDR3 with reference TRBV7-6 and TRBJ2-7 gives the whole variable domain GAGVSQSPRYKVTKRGQDVALRCDPISGHVSLYWYRQALGQGPEFLTYFNYEAQQDKSGLPNDRFSAERPEGSISTLTIQRTEQRDSAMYRCASSSLTGLGYEQYFGPGTRLTVT.

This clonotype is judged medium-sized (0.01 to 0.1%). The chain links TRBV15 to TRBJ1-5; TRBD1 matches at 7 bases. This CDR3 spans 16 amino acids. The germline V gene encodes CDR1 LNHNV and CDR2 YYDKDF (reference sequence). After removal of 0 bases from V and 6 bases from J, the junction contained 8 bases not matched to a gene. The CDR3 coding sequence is TGTGCCACCAGCAGAGAACCTTACAGGGGAAGTCAGCCCCAGCATTTT. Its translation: CATSREPYRGSQPQHF.

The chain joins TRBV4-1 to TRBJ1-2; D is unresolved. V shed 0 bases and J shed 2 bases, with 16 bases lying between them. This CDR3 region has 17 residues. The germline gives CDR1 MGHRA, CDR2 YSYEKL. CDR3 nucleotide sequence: TGCGCCAGCAGCCAAGAGCCCTTAATAGACAAGAACTATGGCTACACCTTC. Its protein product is CASSQEPLIDKNYGYTF.

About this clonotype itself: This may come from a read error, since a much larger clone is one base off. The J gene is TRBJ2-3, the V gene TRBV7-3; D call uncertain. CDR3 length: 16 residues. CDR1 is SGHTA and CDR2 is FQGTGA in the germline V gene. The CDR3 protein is CVSSLRPVSFSDTQYF. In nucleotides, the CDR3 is TGTGTCAGCAGCTTACGGCCAGTCTCTTTCTCAGATACGCAGTATTTT.

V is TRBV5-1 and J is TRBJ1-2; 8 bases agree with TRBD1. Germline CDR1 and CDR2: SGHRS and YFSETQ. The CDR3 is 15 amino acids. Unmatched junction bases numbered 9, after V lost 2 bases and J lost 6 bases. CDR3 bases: TGCGCCAGCAGCTTAGGGGACAGGTCTTTGGATGGCTACACCTTC. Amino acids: CASSLGDRSLDGYTF.

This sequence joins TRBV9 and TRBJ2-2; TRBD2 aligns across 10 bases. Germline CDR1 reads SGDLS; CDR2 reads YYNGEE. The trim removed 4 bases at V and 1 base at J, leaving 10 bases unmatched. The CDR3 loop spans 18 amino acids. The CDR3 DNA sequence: TGTGCCAGCAGCTCAATTGGGACTAGCGTCTGGAACACCGGGGAGCTGTTTTTT. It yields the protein CASSSIGTSVWNTGELFF.

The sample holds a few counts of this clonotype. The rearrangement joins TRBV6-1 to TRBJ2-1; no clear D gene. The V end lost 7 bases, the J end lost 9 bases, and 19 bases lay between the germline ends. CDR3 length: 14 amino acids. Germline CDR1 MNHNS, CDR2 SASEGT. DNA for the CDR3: TGTGCCAGCACCGAAGGGTTAGGGTACGGTGAGCAGTTCTTC. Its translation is CASTEGLGYGEQFF.

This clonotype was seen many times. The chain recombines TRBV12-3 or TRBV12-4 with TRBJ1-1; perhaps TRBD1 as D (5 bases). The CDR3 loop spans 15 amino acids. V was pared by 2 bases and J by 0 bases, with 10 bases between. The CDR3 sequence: CASSLIGAMNTEAFF. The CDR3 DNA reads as TGTGCCAGCAGTTTAATCGGGGCAATGAACACTGAAGCTTTCTTT.

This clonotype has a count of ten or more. In DNA form, the CDR3 reads TGTGCCAGCAGCTGGACAGGGAAAGGACAGCCCCAGCATTTT. It codes for CASSWTGKGQPQHF. This chain links TRBV13 with TRBJ1-5; 8 positions match TRBD1. CDR1 and CDR2 (germline): PRHDT, FYEKMQ (reference sequence). The CDR3 is 14 residues long. J lost 7 bases, V lost 4 bases, and 6 bases had no gene match.

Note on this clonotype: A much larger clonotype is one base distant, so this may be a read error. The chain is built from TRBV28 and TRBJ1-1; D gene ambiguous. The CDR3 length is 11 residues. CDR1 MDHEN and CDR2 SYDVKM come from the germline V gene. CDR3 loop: CASSSPREVFF. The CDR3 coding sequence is TGTGCCAGCAGTTCCCCCCGGGAAGTTTTCTTT.

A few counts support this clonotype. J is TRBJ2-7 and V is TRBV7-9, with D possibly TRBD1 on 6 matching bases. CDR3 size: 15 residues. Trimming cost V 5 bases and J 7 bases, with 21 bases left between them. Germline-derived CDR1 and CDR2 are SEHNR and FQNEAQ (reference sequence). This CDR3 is CASSPDLGGLLEQYF. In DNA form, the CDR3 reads TGTGCCAGCAGCCCGGATCTAGGGGGTTTATTGGAGCAGTACTTC.

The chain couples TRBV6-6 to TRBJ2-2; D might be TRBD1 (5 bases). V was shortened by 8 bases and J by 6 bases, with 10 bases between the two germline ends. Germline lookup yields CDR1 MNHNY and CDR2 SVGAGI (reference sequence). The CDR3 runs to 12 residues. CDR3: CASWVGPGELFF. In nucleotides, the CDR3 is TGTGCCAGCTGGGTGGGGCCCGGGGAGCTGTTTTTT.

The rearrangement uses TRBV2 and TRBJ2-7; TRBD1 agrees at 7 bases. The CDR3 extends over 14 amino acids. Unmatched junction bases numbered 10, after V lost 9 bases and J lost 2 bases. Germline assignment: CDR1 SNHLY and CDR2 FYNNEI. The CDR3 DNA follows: TGTGCCAGTACTTCCCAGGACAGGCCCTACGAGCAGTACTTC. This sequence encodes CASTSQDRPYEQYF.

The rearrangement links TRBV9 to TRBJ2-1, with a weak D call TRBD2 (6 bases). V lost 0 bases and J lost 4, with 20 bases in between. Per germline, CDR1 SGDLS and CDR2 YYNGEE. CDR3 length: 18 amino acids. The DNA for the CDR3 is TGTGCCAGCAGCGTAGGCGGGGTTAGGTATCAAGGGTACAATGAGCAGTTCTTC. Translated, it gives CASSVGGVRYQGYNEQFF.

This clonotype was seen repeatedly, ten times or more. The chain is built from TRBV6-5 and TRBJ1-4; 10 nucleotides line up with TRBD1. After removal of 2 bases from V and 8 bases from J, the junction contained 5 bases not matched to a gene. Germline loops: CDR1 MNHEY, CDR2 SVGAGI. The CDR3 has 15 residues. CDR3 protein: CASSYGTGAQEKLFF. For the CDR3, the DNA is TGTGCCAGCAGTTACGGGACAGGGGCCCAAGAAAAACTGTTTTTT.

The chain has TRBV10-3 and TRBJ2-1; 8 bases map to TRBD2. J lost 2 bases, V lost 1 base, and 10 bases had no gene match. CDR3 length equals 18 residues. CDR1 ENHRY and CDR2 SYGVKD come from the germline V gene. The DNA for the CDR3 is TGTGCCATCAGTGAGTTCAGCGGGAGTCCCCACCCCTACAATGAGCAGTTCTTC. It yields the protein CAISEFSGSPHPYNEQFF.

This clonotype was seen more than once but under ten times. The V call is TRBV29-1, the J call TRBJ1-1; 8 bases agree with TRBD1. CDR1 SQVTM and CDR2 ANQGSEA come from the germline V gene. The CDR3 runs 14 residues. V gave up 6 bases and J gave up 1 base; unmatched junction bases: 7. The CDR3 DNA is TGCAGCGTGGCAACCGGGACAGGGAACACTGAAGCTTTCTTT. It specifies CSVATGTGNTEAFF. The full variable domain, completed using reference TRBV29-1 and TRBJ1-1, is SAVISQKPSRDICQRGTSLTIQCQVDSQVTMMFWYRQQPGQSLTLIATANQGSEATYESGFVIDKFPISRPNLTFSTLTVSNMSPEDSSIYLCSVATGTGNTEAFFGQGTRLTVV.